Sequencing of this T cell receptor (beta chain) was carried out in a study of CD8 T cells in ankylosing spondylitis (dated by TCRdb to about 2017). The study in broad terms: The study profiled T cell receptor beta repertoires in healthy donors and ankylosing spondylitis patients to find disease-linked TCR variants. The full study cohort comprised some 27 ankylosing spondylitis patients and 85 to 120 healthy donors. Peripheral blood was sampled, and synovial fluid was additionally collected from ankylosing spondylitis patients. Beyond this particular receptor, the publication reports: Some of the motif variants had been reported before in the synovial fluid and blood of reactive arthritis patients, a finding that suggests common disease-initiation mechanisms. A TCR beta motif of about 8 highly homologous amino acid variants appeared characteristic of blood from ankylosing spondylitis patients. In peripheral blood, the disease-linked clones were found at relatively low frequencies and had a CD8+ phenotype. Significant enrichment of the disease-linked clones was reported in matched synovial fluid samples from ankylosing spondylitis patients.

Measured from the cysteine to the phenylalanine, the CDR3 is 16 residues long. Only the CDR3 region is kept as DNA, spanning 48 bases read in frame from base 1. V is cut back by 5 bases and J by 4 bases, with 9 bases in the junction unmatched. From a lookup of the germline V gene, CDR1 and CDR2 are MDHEN and SYDVKM. This clonotype was detected many times. Its specific antigen is unknown. Base quality data are lacking; no much larger clone is found one base away. The data were produced on an Illumina HiSeq 2500. Quantitative 5'-RACE with molecular barcodes was the method used to prepare the TCR beta libraries. As for how the authors treated the data: A new computational method based on a probabilistic model of VDJ rearrangement was used to identify disease-linked TCR variants. The public reads were quality trimmed at Q25 with fastp and then assembled into clones with MiXCR by TCRdb, keeping productive beta chains. Identical CDR3 protein sequences are pooled into one entry, listed with their most common genes and DNA. For this entry, the V and J calls and clone size follow TCRdb and not the study's own pipeline. Here the sample has some 180,000 distinct CDR3 sequences; 15% to 20% occur a single time. The ten most abundant clones make up around 4.1% of the sample.

The chain uses TRBV28 and TRBJ2-2; 8 central bases correspond to TRBD1. The sequence derives from a male donor under 30 with ankylosing spondylitis or in good health (not recorded which). Donor details come from another sample of the same person, matched by shared clones. The sequenced sample consisted of blood, either unsorted or a sorted T cell fraction (not recorded which). The CDR3 amino acid sequence is: CASSGQGRGFTGELFF. The sequenced DNA: TGTGCCAGCAGTGGACAGGGTAGGGGGTTCACCGGGGAGCTGTTTTTT. Here the CDR3 is joined to the reference TRBV28 and TRBJ2-2 genes, and the full variable domain is: DVKVTQSSRYLVKRTGEKVFLECVQDMDHENMFWYRQDPGLGLRLIYFSYDVKMKEKGDIPEGYSVSREKKERFSLILESASTNQTSMYLCASSGQGRGFTGELFFGEGSRLTVL.